This T cell receptor (beta chain) was documented in a study of T cell repertoires in cytomegalovirus infection. Turning to the study itself: In the study, CMV epitopes included recently identified HLA-C-restricted and well-studied HLA-B-restricted ones. Indications came from public TCR beta signatures; they pointed to CMV infection and to a matching HLA type. Study-wide points: Cumulative frequency (of public TCR beta family members) identified carriers of CMV plus the relevant HLA. The study found HLA-C-restricted CMV-specific TCR beta clonotypes dominating the ex vivo response.

This CDR3 spans 15 amino acids. V gave up 5 bases and J gave up 2 bases; unmatched junction bases: 7. TCRdb reprocessed the reads with MiXCR, giving one entry per CDR3 protein. The sample comprises just under 500,000 distinct CDR3 sequences, roughly a third of which are singletons, and 15% to 20% rests with the top ten. With regard to this clonotype: The antigen remains undetermined.

The sequence was collected from a human donor in good health (CMV status not recorded). Some clones in this sample may be carry-over from other donors' samples. The V gene is TRBV12-3 or TRBV12-4, the J gene TRBJ2-7; TRBD1 matches at 9 bases. The sample was cultured PBMCs, taken from culture after CMV antigen stimulation. DNA of the CDR3: TGTGCCAGCAGTGGGAGGGGACAGGGCCCCTACGAGCAGTACTTC. Translation: CASSGRGQGPYEQYF.